Below, 14 T cell receptor beta chains from the same sample are listed, as sequenced in a study of regulatory T cells in long-lasting Graves disease. The sample's time point: newly diagnosed GD, antithyroid drugs for less than 3 months. TCR sequences were obtained from RNA taken from PBMCs. Library construction for TCR beta used iRepertoire HTBI primers and Arm-PCR of CDR3 regions. TCRdb reprocessed the multiplex PCR reads with MiXCR, giving one entry per CDR3 protein. The data show around 500,000 distinct CDR3 sequences, 13% seen once. These sequences were also reported in another study, on T cells in Graves' hyperthyroidism and ophthalmopathy.

Sequences were derived from peripheral blood mononuclear cells (PBMCs), sampled at new diagnosis, from a patient treated with antithyroid drugs. The receptors derive from a man aged 30 to 39 with Graves disease.

This clonotype turned up a few times. The V gene is TRBV2, the J gene TRBJ1-5; D may be TRBD1 (5 bases). V lost 2 bases, J lost 3 bases, and 11 bases lay in between. The CDR3 extends over 15 amino acids. The germline V gene encodes CDR1 SNHLY and CDR2 FYNNEI. In DNA form, the CDR3 reads TGTGCCAGCAGTGAACAACAGGTCCTCAATCAGCCCCAGCATTTT. The encoded protein is CASSEQQVLNQPQHF.

This clonotype was counted between two and nine times. The CDR3 DNA reads TGTGCCAGCAGTTACAGGGTGCGTCAGCGGGAAGGGAATGAGCAGTTCTTC. As protein: CASSYRVRQREGNEQFF. The rearrangement joins TRBV6-2 or TRBV6-3 to TRBJ2-1; 7 bases line up with TRBD2. The germline CDR1 and CDR2 sequences are MNHEY and SVGEGT. There are 17 residues in the CDR3. V was clipped by 2 bases and J by 7 bases; unmatched bases: 14.

The table lists this clonotype with many counts. V gene TRBV6-2 or TRBV6-3 combines with J gene TRBJ2-1; TRBD2 aligns across 9 bases. The V and J ends lost 7 bases and 6 bases, in that order; junction bases with no gene match: 10. Germline lookup yields CDR1 MNHEY and CDR2 SVGEGT. The CDR3 runs 15 residues. The CDR3 protein is CASTARRTSVNEQFF. The CDR3 nucleotides read TGTGCCAGCACCGCCCGTAGGACTAGCGTCAATGAGCAGTTCTTC.

This clonotype was observed many times. The chain recombines TRBV19 with TRBJ2-2, with D perhaps TRBD1 (7 bases). Germline CDR1 LNHDA, CDR2 SQIVND (reference sequence). The CDR3 totals 14 residues. The CDR3 nucleotides read TGTGCAGGCAAGACAGGGAGGCTGGCCGGGGAGCTGTTTTTT. Translating it yields CAGKTGRLAGELFF. The full variable domain, completed using reference TRBV19 and TRBJ2-2, is DGGITQSPKYLFRKEGQNVTLSCEQNLNHDAMYWYRQDPGQGLRLIYYSQIVNDFQKGDIAEGYSVSREKKESFPLTVTSAQKNPTAFYLCAGKTGRLAGELFFGEGSRLTVL.

The table lists this clonotype with many counts. The chain has TRBV7-9 and TRBJ2-1; D is unresolved. Germline V gives CDR1 SEHNR, CDR2 FQNEAQ (reference sequence). Trimming left V 8 bases short and J 9 bases short, with 14 bases between. This CDR3 is built from 12 residues. The CDR3 DNA reads TGTGCCAGCGGCTACGACGAGAGTGAGCAGTTCTTC. The encoded protein is CASGYDESEQFF.

This clonotype has ten or more counts. Mismatch with germline at one junction end may stem from a read error. CDR3 nucleotide sequence: TGTGCCAGCAGCCTCGACGGGACCGGGAATGAAAAACTGTTTTTT. This encodes CASSLDGTGNEKLFF. J is TRBJ1-4 and V is TRBV4-1, with a weak D call TRBD1 (5 bases). CDR1 is MGHRA and CDR2 is YSYEKL in the germline V gene. CDR3 length: 15 residues.

This clonotype has ten or more counts. The V call is TRBV7-9, the J call TRBJ2-1; the D gene is possibly TRBD1 (5 bases). Germline CDR1 is SEHNR and CDR2 is FQNEAQ (reference sequence). The CDR3 sequence is 12 residues long. V dropped 0 bases and J dropped 9 bases, with 6 bases sitting between them. CDR3 sequence (DNA): TGTGCCAGCAGCTTAGCAGGGGCTGAGCAGTTCTTC. Amino acid sequence: CASSLAGAEQFF. Together with reference TRBV7-9 and TRBJ2-1, the CDR3 gives the full variable domain: DTGVSQNPRHKITKRGQNVTFRCDPISEHNRLYWYRQTLGQGPEFLTYFQNEAQLEKSRLLSDRFSAERPKGSFSTLEIQRTEQGDSAMYLCASSLAGAEQFFGPGTRLTVL.

This clonotype was recorded many times. The V and J genes are TRBV20-1 and TRBJ2-1; 12 bases map to TRBD2. V was pared by 6 bases and J by 7 bases, with 7 bases of the junction left unmatched. The length of the CDR3 is 14 residues. Germline V gene lookup returns CDR1 DFQATT and CDR2 SNEGSKA (reference sequence). The CDR3 bases are TGCAGTGCCCCGACTAGCGGGAGTCAAAATGAGCAGTTCTTC. The encoded protein is CSAPTSGSQNEQFF.

The V and J genes are TRBV9 and TRBJ2-1, with 10 bases that match TRBD2. CDR3 length: 15 amino acids. The germline V gene encodes CDR1 SGDLS and CDR2 YYNGEE. The ends lost 0 bases at V and 7 bases at J; junction bases unmatched: 4. In nucleotides, the CDR3 is TGTGCCAGCAGCGTAGCTCCTAGCGGGAGAAATGAGCAGTTCTTC. Its translation: CASSVAPSGRNEQFF.

This clonotype was observed at least ten times. V is TRBV11-2 and J is TRBJ2-1, with 7 positions matching TRBD2. This CDR3 contains 13 residues. The germline CDR1 and CDR2 sequences are SGHAT and FQNNGV. J lost 10 bases, V lost 5 bases, and 8 bases had no gene match. CDR3 residues: CASSPDGRTEQFF. CDR3 sequence (DNA): TGTGCCAGCAGCCCAGACGGGAGGACCGAGCAGTTCTTC.

In its sample, this clonotype was seen many times. The gene calls are TRBV7-2 and TRBJ2-7, with 9 positions matching TRBD2. The CDR3 extends over 15 amino acids. Trimming took 9 bases from V and 6 from J; bases not matched to a gene: 15. From germline, CDR1 is SGHTA and CDR2 FQGNSA. The CDR3 loop is CASSPGYSGSSEQYF. CDR3 sequence (DNA): TGTGCCAGTAGCCCCGGCTATAGCGGGAGCTCCGAGCAGTACTTC.

This clonotype was picked up a small number of times. V gene TRBV7-9 combines with J gene TRBJ2-1; 15 bases agree with TRBD2. CDR3 size: 14 residues. The ends lost 8 bases at V and 9 bases at J; junction bases unmatched: 5. Germline CDR1 is SEHNR and CDR2 is FQNEAQ (reference sequence). CDR3: CASGWGLAGGEQFF. The CDR3 DNA reads TGTGCCAGCGGGTGGGGACTAGCGGGAGGTGAGCAGTTCTTC. Together with reference TRBV7-9 and TRBJ2-1, the CDR3 gives the full variable domain: DTGVSQNPRHKITKRGQNVTFRCDPISEHNRLYWYRQTLGQGPEFLTYFQNEAQLEKSRLLSDRFSAERPKGSFSTLEIQRTEQGDSAMYLCASGWGLAGGEQFFGPGTRLTVL.

This clonotype was observed many times. The chain combines TRBV10-3 with TRBJ2-3; D remains ambiguous. The CDR3 loop spans 18 amino acids. Germline V lookup: CDR1 ENHRY, CDR2 SYGVKD. The germline V and J ends were trimmed by 3 bases and 0 bases, with 19 bases remaining between them. CDR3 sequence (DNA): TGTGCCATCAGTGATTCTTTTTTAAGTGGCAGAAGCACAGATACGCAGTATTTT. This gives the protein CAISDSFLSGRSTDTQYF.

J is TRBJ2-1 and V is TRBV6-5, with D possibly TRBD2 on 6 matching bases. This CDR3 comprises 15 residues. Trimming removed 2 bases from V and 8 bases from J, with 16 bases in between. In germline, CDR1 is MNHEY, CDR2 SVGAGI. This CDR3 reads CASSYTSSITDEQFF. The CDR3 region has the DNA TGTGCCAGCAGTTACACTAGCTCGATCACAGATGAGCAGTTCTTC.